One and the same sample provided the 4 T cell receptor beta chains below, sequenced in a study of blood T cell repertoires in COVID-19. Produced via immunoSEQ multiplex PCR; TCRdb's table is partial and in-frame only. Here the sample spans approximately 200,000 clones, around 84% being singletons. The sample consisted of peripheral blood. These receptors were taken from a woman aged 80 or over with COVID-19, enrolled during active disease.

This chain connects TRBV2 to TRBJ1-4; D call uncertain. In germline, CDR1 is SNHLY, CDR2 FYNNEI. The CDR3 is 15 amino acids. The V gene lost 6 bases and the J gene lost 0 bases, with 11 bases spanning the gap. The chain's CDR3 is CASRVLDATNEKLFF. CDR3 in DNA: TGTGCCAGCAGGGTTTTAGATGCAACTAATGAAAAACTGTTTTTT.

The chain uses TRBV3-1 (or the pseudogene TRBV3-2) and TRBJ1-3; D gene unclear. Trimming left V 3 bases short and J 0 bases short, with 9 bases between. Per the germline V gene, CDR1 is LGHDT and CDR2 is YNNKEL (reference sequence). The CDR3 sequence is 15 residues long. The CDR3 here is CASSQPQVSGNTIYF. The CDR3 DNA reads TGTGCCAGCAGCCAGCCGCAGGTCTCTGGAAACACCATATATTTT.

CDR3 sequence reads: CASSFGGGKKLFF. CDR3 DNA sequence: TGTGCCAGCAGTTTCGGAGGGGGCAAAAAACTGTTTTTT. The chain joins TRBV12-3 or TRBV12-4 to TRBJ1-4; 7 bases agree with TRBD1. The CDR3 loop spans 13 amino acids. V was pared by 3 bases and J by 9 bases, with 4 bases of the junction left unmatched.

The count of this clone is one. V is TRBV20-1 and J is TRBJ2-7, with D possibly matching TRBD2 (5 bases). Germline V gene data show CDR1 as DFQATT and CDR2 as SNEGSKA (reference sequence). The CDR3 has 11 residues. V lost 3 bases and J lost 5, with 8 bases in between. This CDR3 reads CSASDGDEQYF. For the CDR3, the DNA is TGCAGTGCTAGTGACGGGGACGAGCAGTACTTC.